Presented here are 11 T cell receptor beta chains from one specimen sequenced in a study of OX40 agonist ivuxolimab in advanced cancers. The assay was immunoSEQ multiplex PCR, and TCRdb's table has in-frame clones only and misses some. Altogether 65,000 to 90,000 clones are present, around 90% being singletons, with the ten largest covering about 0.51%. The sample consisted of CD4+ or CD8+ T cells sorted from blood, taken in a trial of the OX40 agonist ivuxolimab. The receptor source for this set is an adult with an advanced solid tumor such as melanoma, head and neck, liver or kidney cancer.

V and J are TRBV18 and TRBJ1-5, with D uncertain. Per germline, CDR1 KGHSH and CDR2 LQKENI. V shed 3 bases and J shed 6 bases, with 12 bases lying between them. The CDR3 spans 14 residues. The CDR3 reads CASSPGGSPQPQHF. The DNA for the CDR3 is TGTGCCAGCTCACCGGGAGGCTCCCCTCAGCCCCAGCATTTT.

The gene calls are TRBV7-2 and TRBJ2-1; 9 nucleotides align to TRBD2. Germline CDR1 SGHTA, CDR2 FQGNSA. The CDR3 is 14 amino acids. V was clipped by 5 bases and J by 4 bases; unmatched bases: 3. CDR3 region: CASSTLAGYNEQFF. In DNA, the CDR3 is TGTGCCAGCAGCACCCTAGCGGGGTACAATGAGCAGTTCTTC.

This rearrangement joins TRBV7-9 to TRBJ2-6; the D is unclear. Germline V lookup: CDR1 SEHNR, CDR2 FQNEAQ (reference sequence). V lost 1 base and J lost 0, with 7 bases in between. There are 16 residues in the CDR3. The CDR3 nucleotides are TGTGCCAGCAGCTTAGGCTACCTCTCTGGGGCCAACGTCCTGACTTTC. It codes for CASSLGYLSGANVLTF. The variable domain in full, with the rest retrieved from reference TRBV7-9 and TRBJ2-6, is DTGVSQNPRHKITKRGQNVTFRCDPISEHNRLYWYRQTLGQGPEFLTYFQNEAQLEKSRLLSDRFSAERPKGSFSTLEIQRTEQGDSAMYLCASSLGYLSGANVLTFGAGSRLTVL.

Details on this clone: Sequence at one end of the junction differs from germline and may be a read error. The rearrangement uses TRBV7-7 and TRBJ2-2; D tentatively fits TRBD1 or TRBD2 (5 bases each). Germline V gene data show CDR1 as SSHAT and CDR2 as FNYEAQ (reference sequence). CDR3 length: 13 residues. This CDR3 reads CASSQTREGELFF. CDR3 coding DNA: TGTGCTAGCAGCCAGACCAGGGAGGGGGAGCTGTTTTTT.

The chain joins TRBV19 to TRBJ2-7; TRBD1 matches 9 bases. V lost 6 bases, J lost 2 bases, and 8 bases stayed unmatched. CDR1 and CDR2 from the germline V gene are LNHDA and SQIVND (reference sequence). The CDR3 has 15 residues. The CDR3 DNA reads TGTGCCAGTAGAAGCCCGGGACAGGGTACCTACGAGCAGTACTTC. Translated: CASRSPGQGTYEQYF.

The chain joins TRBV30 to TRBJ1-5; 7 nucleotides line up with TRBD1. CDR3 length: 15 amino acids. From germline, CDR1 is GTSNPN and CDR2 SVGIG (reference sequence). The V segment lost 1 base and the J segment 1 base; nucleotides outside the gene matches: 4. The CDR3 loop is CAWSGGQSSNQPQHF. The CDR3 region has the DNA TGTGCCTGGAGTGGGGGACAGTCAAGCAATCAGCCCCAGCATTTT. Combining the CDR3 with reference TRBV30 and TRBJ1-5 gives the whole variable domain SQTIHQWPATLVQPVGSPLSLECTVEGTSNPNLYWYRQAAGRGLQLLFYSVGIGQISSEVPQNLSASRPQDRQFILSSKKLLLSDSGFYLCAWSGGQSSNQPQHFGDGTRLSIL.

The rearrangement uses TRBV6-1 and TRBJ2-6; TRBD1 might be the D (6 bases). Germline V gene lookup returns CDR1 MNHNS and CDR2 SASEGT. This CDR3 comprises 15 residues. Trimming took off 6 bases at V and 0 bases at J, with 9 bases between the two ends. CDR3 protein: CASRTGPSGANVLTF. In nucleotides, the CDR3 is TGTGCCAGCAGGACAGGCCCCTCTGGGGCCAACGTCCTGACTTTC.

The V call is TRBV9, the J call TRBJ2-7, with 7 bases that match TRBD2. The V gene's germline CDR1 is SGDLS and CDR2 YYNGEE. The CDR3 contains 15 residues. V lost 0 bases, J lost 6 bases, and 9 bases stayed unmatched. The CDR3 region is CASSVAPGLVAEQYF. CDR3 sequence (DNA): TGTGCCAGCAGCGTAGCTCCAGGACTAGTGGCCGAGCAGTACTTC.

The gene calls are TRBV5-1 and TRBJ2-7, with D hard to call. The germline V gene has CDR1 SGHRS and CDR2 YFSETQ. CDR3 length: 14 residues. V lost 5 bases, J lost 1 base, and 13 bases lay in between. The CDR3 region has the DNA TGCGCCAGCAGTTTATCCCCACCATCCTACGAGCAGTACTTC. It yields the protein CASSLSPPSYEQYF.

In DNA form, the CDR3 reads TGTGCCAGCAGCCGAATACAGGGACCGGGTGAGCAGTTCTTC. It encodes CASSRIQGPGEQFF. The rearrangement uses TRBV14 and TRBJ2-1; possibly TRBD1 for D (6 bases). The germline V gene has CDR1 SGHDN and CDR2 FVKESK. With 4 bases removed from V and 9 bases from J, the gap between germline ends came to 16 bases. CDR3 length: 14 amino acids.

The chain is built from TRBV5-6 and TRBJ2-7; D call uncertain. Germline-derived CDR1 and CDR2 are SGHDT and YYEEEE. The CDR3 is 12 amino acids. V was shortened by 4 bases and J by 6 bases, with 11 bases between the two germline ends. Here the CDR3 reads CASSKVQVEQYF. DNA for the CDR3: TGTGCCAGCAGCAAGGTCCAGGTCGAGCAGTACTTC. The variable domain in full, with the rest retrieved from reference TRBV5-6 and TRBJ2-7, is DAGVTQSPTHLIKTRGQQVTLRCSPKSGHDTVSWYQQALGQGPQFIFQYYEEEERQRGNFPDRFSGHQFPNYSSELNVNALLLGDSALYLCASSKVQVEQYFGPGTRLTVT.